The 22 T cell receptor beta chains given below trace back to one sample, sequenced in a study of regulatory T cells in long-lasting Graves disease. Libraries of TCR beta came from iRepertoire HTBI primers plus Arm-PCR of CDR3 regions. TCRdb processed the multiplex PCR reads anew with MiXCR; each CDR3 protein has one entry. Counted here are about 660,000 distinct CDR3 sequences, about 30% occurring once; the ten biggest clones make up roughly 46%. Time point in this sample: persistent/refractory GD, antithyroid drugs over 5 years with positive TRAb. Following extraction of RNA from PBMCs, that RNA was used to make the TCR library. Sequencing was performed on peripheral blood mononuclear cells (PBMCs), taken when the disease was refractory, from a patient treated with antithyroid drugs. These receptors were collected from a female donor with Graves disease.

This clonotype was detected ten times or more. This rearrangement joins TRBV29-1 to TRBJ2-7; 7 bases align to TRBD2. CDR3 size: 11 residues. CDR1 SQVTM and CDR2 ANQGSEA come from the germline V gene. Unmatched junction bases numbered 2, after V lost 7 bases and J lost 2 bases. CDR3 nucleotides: TGCAGCGCCGGGGGGACCTACGAGCAGTACTTC. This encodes CSAGGTYEQYF.

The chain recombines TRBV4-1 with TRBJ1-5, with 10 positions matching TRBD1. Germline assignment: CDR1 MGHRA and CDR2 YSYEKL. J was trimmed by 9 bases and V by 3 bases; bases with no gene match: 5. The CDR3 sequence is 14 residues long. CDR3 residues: CASSQETGGLPQHF. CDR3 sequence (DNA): TGCGCCAGCAGCCAGGAGACAGGGGGCCTGCCCCAGCATTTT.

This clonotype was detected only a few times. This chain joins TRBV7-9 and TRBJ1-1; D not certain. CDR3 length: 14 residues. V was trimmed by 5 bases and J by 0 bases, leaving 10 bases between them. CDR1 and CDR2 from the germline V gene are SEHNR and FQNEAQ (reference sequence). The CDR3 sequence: CASSGGLLNTEAFF. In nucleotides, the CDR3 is TGTGCCAGCAGCGGAGGTCTCTTGAACACTGAAGCTTTCTTT. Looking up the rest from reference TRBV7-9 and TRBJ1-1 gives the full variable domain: DTGVSQNPRHKITKRGQNVTFRCDPISEHNRLYWYRQTLGQGPEFLTYFQNEAQLEKSRLLSDRFSAERPKGSFSTLEIQRTEQGDSAMYLCASSGGLLNTEAFFGQGTRLTVV.

The CDR3 bases are TGTGCCAGCAGCTTAGATCTTCCGCTTAAGCTGAACACCGGGGAGCTGTTTTTT. Translating it yields CASSLDLPLKLNTGELFF. The chain employs TRBV11-2 and TRBJ2-2; D gene ambiguous. Trimming left V 0 bases short and J 1 base short, with 15 bases between. The CDR3 extends over 18 amino acids. In germline, CDR1 is SGHAT, CDR2 FQNNGV.

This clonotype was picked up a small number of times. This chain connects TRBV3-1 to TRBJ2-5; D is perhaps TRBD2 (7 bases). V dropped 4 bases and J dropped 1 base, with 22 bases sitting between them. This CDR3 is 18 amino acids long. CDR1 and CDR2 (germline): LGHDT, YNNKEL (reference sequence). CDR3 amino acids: CASSPPPRVGGGQETQYF. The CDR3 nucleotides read TGTGCCAGCAGCCCCCCCCCTCGGGTAGGGGGGGGCCAAGAGACCCAGTACTTC.

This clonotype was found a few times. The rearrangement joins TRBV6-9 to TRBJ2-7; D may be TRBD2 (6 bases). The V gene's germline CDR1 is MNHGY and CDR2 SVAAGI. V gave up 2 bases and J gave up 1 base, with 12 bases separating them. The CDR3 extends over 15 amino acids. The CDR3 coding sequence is TGTGCCAGCAGTTATCGGGGGATTTCGTCCTACGAGCAGTACTTC. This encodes CASSYRGISSYEQYF.

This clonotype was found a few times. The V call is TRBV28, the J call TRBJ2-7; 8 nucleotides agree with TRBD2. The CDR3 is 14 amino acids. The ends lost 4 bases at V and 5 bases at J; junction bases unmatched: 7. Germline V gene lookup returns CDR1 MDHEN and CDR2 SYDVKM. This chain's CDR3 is CASSSGLVFHEQYF. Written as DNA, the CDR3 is TGTGCCAGCAGTTCGGGACTAGTGTTCCACGAGCAGTACTTC. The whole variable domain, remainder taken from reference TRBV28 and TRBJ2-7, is DVKVTQSSRYLVKRTGEKVFLECVQDMDHENMFWYRQDPGLGLRLIYFSYDVKMKEKGDIPEGYSVSREKKERFSLILESASTNQTSMYLCASSSGLVFHEQYFGPGTRLTVT.

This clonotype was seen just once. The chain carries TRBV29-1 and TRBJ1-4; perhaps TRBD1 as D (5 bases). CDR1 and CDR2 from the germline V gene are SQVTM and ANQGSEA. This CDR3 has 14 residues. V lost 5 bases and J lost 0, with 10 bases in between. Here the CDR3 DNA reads TGCAGCGTTTGCCGGGACGCAACTAATGAAAAACTGTTTTTT. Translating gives CSVCRDATNEKLFF.

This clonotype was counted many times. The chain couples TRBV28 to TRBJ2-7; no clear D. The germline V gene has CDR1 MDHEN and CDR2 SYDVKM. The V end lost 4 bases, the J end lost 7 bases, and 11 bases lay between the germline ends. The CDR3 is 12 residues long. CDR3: CASSSVGGEQYF. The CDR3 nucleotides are TGTGCCAGCAGTTCCGTCGGTGGGGAGCAGTACTTC. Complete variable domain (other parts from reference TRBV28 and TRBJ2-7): DVKVTQSSRYLVKRTGEKVFLECVQDMDHENMFWYRQDPGLGLRLIYFSYDVKMKEKGDIPEGYSVSREKKERFSLILESASTNQTSMYLCASSSVGGEQYFGPGTRLTVT.

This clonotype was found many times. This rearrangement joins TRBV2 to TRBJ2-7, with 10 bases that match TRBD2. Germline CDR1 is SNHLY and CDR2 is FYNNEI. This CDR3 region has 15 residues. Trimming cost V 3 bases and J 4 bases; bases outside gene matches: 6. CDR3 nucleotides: TGTGCCAGCAGTGACCCGCTAGCGGGAGATTACGAGCAGTACTTC. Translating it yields CASSDPLAGDYEQYF. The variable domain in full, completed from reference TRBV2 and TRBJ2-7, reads EPEVTQTPSHQVTQMGQEVILRCVPISNHLYFYWYRQILGQKVEFLVSFYNNEISEKSEIFDDQFSVERPDGSNFTLKIRSTKLEDSAMYFCASSDPLAGDYEQYFGPGTRLTVT.

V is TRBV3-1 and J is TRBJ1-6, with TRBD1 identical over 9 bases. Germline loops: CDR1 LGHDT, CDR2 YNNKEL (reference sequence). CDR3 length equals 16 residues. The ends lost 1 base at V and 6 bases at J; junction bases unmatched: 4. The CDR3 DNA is TGTGCCAGCAGCCAAGCCGGGACAGGGAGTAATTCACCCCTCCACTTT. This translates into CASSQAGTGSNSPLHF.

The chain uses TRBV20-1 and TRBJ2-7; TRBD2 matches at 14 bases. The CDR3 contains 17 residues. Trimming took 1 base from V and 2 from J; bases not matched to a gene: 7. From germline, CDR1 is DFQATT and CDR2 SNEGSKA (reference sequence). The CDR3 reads CSARGGTSGSSAYEQYF. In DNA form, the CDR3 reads TGCAGTGCTAGAGGCGGGACTAGCGGGAGTTCCGCCTACGAGCAGTACTTC.

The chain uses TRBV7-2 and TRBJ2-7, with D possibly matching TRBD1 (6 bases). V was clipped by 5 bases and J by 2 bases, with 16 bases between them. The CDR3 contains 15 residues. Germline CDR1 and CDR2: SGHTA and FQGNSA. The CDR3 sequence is CASSRSQTGTYEQYF. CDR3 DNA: TGTGCCAGCAGCCGCTCACAAACAGGGACCTACGAGCAGTACTTC. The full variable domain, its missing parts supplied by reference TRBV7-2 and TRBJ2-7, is GAGVSQSPSNKVTEKGKDVELRCDPISGHTALYWYRQSLGQGLEFLIYFQGNSAPDKSGLPSDRFSAERTGGSVSTLTIQRTQQEDSAVYLCASSRSQTGTYEQYFGPGTRLTVT.

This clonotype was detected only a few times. The CDR3 nucleotides read TGTGCCAGCAGTCCTCAGGGGCCGGCTCGGCCCCAGCATTTT. Its protein product is CASSPQGPARPQHF. This chain uses TRBV27 with TRBJ1-5; D may be TRBD1 (6 bases). Germline V gives CDR1 MNHEY, CDR2 SMNVEV (reference sequence). The CDR3 totals 14 residues. Trimming shortened V by 5 bases and J by 9 bases, and 17 bases separated the two germline ends.

The CDR3 DNA is TGTGCCAGTAGTGCTAGGACTAGCGGCCCCCTGGAGCAGTACTTC. Amino acids: CASSARTSGPLEQYF. This rearrangement joins TRBV19 to TRBJ2-7, with 10 bases identical to TRBD2. J gave up 7 bases and V 5 bases, and 11 bases lay outside the gene matches. The length of the CDR3 is 15 residues. CDR1 is LNHDA, CDR2 SQIVND, per germline (reference sequence).

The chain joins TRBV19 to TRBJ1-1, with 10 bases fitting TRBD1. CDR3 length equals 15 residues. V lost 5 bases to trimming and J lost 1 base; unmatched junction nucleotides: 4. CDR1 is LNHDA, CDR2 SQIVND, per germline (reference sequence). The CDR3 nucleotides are TGTGCCAGTAGTTCGACAGGGGGCACGAACACTGAAGCTTTCTTT. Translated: CASSSTGGTNTEAFF.

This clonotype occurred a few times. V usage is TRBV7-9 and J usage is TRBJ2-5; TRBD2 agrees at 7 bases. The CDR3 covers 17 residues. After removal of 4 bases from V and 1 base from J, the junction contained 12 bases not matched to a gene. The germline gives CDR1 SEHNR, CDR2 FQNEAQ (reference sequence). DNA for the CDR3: TGTGCCAGCAGCTCCCGGGAGGCTTCTAGCGGCCAAGAGACCCAGTACTTC. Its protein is CASSSREASSGQETQYF.

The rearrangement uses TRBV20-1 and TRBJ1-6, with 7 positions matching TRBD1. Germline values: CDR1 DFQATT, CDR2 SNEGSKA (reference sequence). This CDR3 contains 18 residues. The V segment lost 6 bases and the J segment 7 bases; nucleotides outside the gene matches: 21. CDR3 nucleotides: TGCAGTGCCCTCGCCCTAGACGCCGGGGGACAGTACAATTCACCCCTCCACTTT. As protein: CSALALDAGGQYNSPLHF.

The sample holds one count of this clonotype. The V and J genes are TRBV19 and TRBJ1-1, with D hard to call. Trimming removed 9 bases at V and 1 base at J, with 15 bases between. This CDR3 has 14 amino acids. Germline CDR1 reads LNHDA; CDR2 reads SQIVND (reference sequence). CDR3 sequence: CASSPPGANTEAFF. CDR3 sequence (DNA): TGTGCCAGCTCACCCCCGGGAGCGAACACTGAAGCTTTCTTT.

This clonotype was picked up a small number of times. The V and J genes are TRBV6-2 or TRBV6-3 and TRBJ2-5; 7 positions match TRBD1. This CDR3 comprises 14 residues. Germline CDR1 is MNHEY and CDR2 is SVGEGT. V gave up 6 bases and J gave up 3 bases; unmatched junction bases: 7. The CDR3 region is CASSRGLIKETQYF. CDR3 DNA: TGTGCCAGCAGCAGGGGGTTGATTAAAGAGACCCAGTACTTC.

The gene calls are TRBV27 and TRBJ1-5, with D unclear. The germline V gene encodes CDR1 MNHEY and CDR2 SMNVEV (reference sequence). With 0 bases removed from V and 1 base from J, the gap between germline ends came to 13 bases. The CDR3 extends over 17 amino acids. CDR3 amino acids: CASSLSLPGRSNQPQHF. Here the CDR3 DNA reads TGTGCCAGCAGTTTATCCCTCCCGGGGAGGAGCAATCAGCCCCAGCATTTT.

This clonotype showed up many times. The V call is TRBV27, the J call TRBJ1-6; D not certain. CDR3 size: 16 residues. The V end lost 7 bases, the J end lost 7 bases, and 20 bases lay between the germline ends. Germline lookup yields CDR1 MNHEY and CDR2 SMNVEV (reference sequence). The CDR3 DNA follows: TGTGCCAGCACCCTCTCGTGGTCGGCAGCAAATTCACCCCTCCACTTT. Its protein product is CASTLSWSAANSPLHF.